This T cell receptor (beta chain) was found in a study of technical replicates of blood from a few donors. This clone has just one count. The data were produced by immunoSEQ multiplex PCR, yet TCRdb's version contains in-frame clones alone and is incomplete. The data hold 68,000 or so clones, with under 98% observed a single time. Trimming removed 5 bases from V and 7 bases from J, with 9 bases in between. The CDR3 has 12 amino acids. CDR1 and CDR2 (germline): SEHNR, FQNEAQ (reference sequence). The gene calls are TRBV7-9 and TRBJ2-1; D is uncertain. Sequencing was carried out using T cells isolated from PBMCs. The clonotype originates from a human donor in good health. The CDR3 bases are TGTGCCAGCAGCCCCCTCGGGAATGAGCAGTTCTTC. It encodes CASSPLGNEQFF.